Detailed here is one T cell receptor (beta chain). What it binds is not known. This record comes from a study of vaccination and CD4 T cells after COVID-19. Notes on the study in general: When vaccine-specific clones from convalescent patients were examined, 304 of 307 were spike mono-reactive.

Treatment meaning: roughly 10-day PBMC culture with coronavirus spike peptide pools or control peptides (ViraFEST assay). Following expansion of antigen-specific T cells with peptide pools, ViraFEST then sequenced TCRs. CD4+ T cells that had been cultured provided DNA sequenced with the Oncomine TCR Beta short-read assay. Genomic DNA was isolated from cultured CD4+ T cells. Using its own MiXCR run on the PCR reads, TCRdb lists one record per CDR3 protein. The profile shows about 9,100 distinct CDR3 sequences, more than 65% of them singletons. Trimming left V 4 bases short and J 5 bases short, with 11 bases between. Germline V gives CDR1 MNHNS, CDR2 SASEGT. This CDR3 is 13 amino acids long.

The sample was CD4+ T cells from blood, cultured in vitro. The sequence was collected from a human donor who had recovered from COVID-19. The V gene is TRBV6-1, the J gene TRBJ1-1, with a weak D call TRBD1 (5 bases). CDR3 amino acids: CASSVERGTEAFF. CDR3 DNA sequence: TGTGCCAGCAGTGTTGAGAGGGGTACTGAAGCTTTCTTT.